This TCR beta chain was retrieved from a study of T cell responses to AZD1222 COVID-19 vaccine (dated by TCRdb to about 2021). For the wider study: AZD1222 recipients given second doses at about 4 weeks or at about 12 weeks were pooled, since spike-specific TCR depth and breadth were not found to differ between the two schedules. Enrollment into the trials was organized by age into subgroups of 18-55, 56-69 and 70-plus years, and those subgroups contained roughly 150, 30 and 60 TCR-sequenced participants, respectively. A total of more than 230 trial participants underwent TCR sequencing, of whom some 200 had received two doses of AZD1222 and roughly 26 had received two doses of the MenACWY control vaccine.

The germline V gene provides CDR1 SGHRS and CDR2 YFSETQ. From the cysteine through the phenylalanine, the CDR3 covers 14 amino acids. Of the read, only the CDR3 DNA is kept; its 42 bases are in frame from base 1. V drops 3 bases and J drops 1 base, leaving 8 bases in between. The time point label corresponds to: baseline before first vaccination. Vaccinee samples came from UK trials COV001 and COV002, including a single-blind randomized controlled phase 2/3 trial of AZD1222 (ChAdOx1 nCoV-19) in healthy adults. Trial participant PBMC samples were collected at day 0 and day 28 after the second dose for TCRbeta chain sequencing. The study at large found these results: Nearly half of unique spike-specific TCRs reportedly recognized epitopes outside regions mutated in the B.1.351 and B.1.1.7 variants. Conclusions about previously exposed vaccinees are limited, since just a handful of AZD1222 recipients were seropositive for SARS-CoV-2 at baseline. Most participants were white British and females outnumbered males, and the authors suggested that clonal diversity may have been underestimated. Spike-specific TCR breadth and depth rose significantly after two AZD1222 doses compared with day 0 and with MenACWY recipients. Vaccine-associated CD4 TCRs spanned the whole spike protein, with dominant responses in regions 160-218 and 743-854. The 56-69-year group was small, and its depth increase did not reach significance, likely because of low power. Because no samples from the day 14 peak response were available, repertoires could be characterized only after the peak T cell response.

The CDR3 regions of human TCRbeta chains were analyzed by immunosequencing. Turning to the authors' computational methods: Repertoire TCRs were checked for matches against a reference library of SARS-CoV-2-specific TCRs that had been generated using the MIRA antigen-specificity platform. Breadth was defined as the fraction of unique TCRs that were SARS-CoV-2-associated. Depth was defined as the fraction of total T cells that were SARS-CoV-2-associated. Using the MIRA data, every spike-specific TCR was mapped to the spike region that the TCR reacted to and assigned to either a CD4 or a CD8 class. Log10-transformed breadth and depth values were compared by one-way ANOVA with Sidak's multiple comparisons tests. Entries here come from immuneACCESS through TCRdb and include only in-frame sequences with V and J called. Some clones fail to appear in such tables; in the studies checked, an unresolved V gene covers under half of the shortfall, and the cause of the remainder is unknown. That table is the source of V, J and clone size, and D and trimming were worked out from the DNA. The sample table contains roughly 150,000 clones; only one count was recorded for approximately 89% of them. The ten most abundant clones make up about 4.4% of the sample.

About this clone: The specificity of this receptor is unknown. No base quality information exists; no much larger clone differs at one position.

This receptor was identified in an adult in good health. The V and J segments used are TRBV5-1 and TRBJ2-1, with a weak D call of TRBD1 (5 bases match). Sequences were derived from peripheral blood, sampled on day 0 of AZD1222 vaccination. The DNA is as follows: TGCGCCAGCAGCTGGACACCGTCCTACAATGAGCAGTTCTTC. It encodes CASSWTPSYNEQFF.